This is a list of T cell receptor beta chains from one sample in a study of beta chain features in type 1 diabetes. Produced via immunoSEQ multiplex PCR; TCRdb's table is partial and in-frame only. The sample holds 300,000 to 450,000 clones; about 18% are singletons and the top ten take 0.044%. The source material was naive CD4+ T cells from blood. Receptor source: a woman aged 18 to 35 in good health. CDR3s include the opening cysteine and the closing phenylalanine or tryptophan. Fields, in order: D gene, J gene, V gene, clone size, CDR3 protein, CDR3 DNA. A D gene is named only where the DNA matches it firmly. Part of the rows lack a size; the others show once, few, many or a class for expanded clones.

D: -; J: TRBJ2-1; V: TRBV23-1; size: -; CDR3: CASSQYRGLYNEQFF; DNA: TGCGCCAGCAGTCAGTACAGGGGACTCTACAATGAGCAGTTCTTC
D: -; J: TRBJ1-1; V: TRBV10-3; size: once; CDR3: CAISGFSRRRMNTEAFF; DNA: TGTGCCATCAGTGGTTTCAGCAGGCGTCGGATGAACACTGAAGCTTTCTTT
D: TRBD2; J: TRBJ2-1; V: TRBV27; size: few; CDR3: CASSFPGGGHEQFF; DNA: TGTGCCAGCAGCTTCCCCGGCGGGGGGCACGAGCAGTTCTTC
D: TRBD1; J: TRBJ1-1; V: TRBV29-1; size: few; CDR3: CSVTDRAITEAFF; DNA: TGCAGCGTTACGGACAGGGCTATCACTGAAGCTTTCTTT
D: TRBD1; J: TRBJ2-5; V: TRBV5-1; size: -; CDR3: CASSYTGGEETQYF; DNA: TGCGCCAGCAGCTACACAGGGGGCGAAGAGACCCAGTACTTC
D: TRBD2; J: TRBJ2-7; V: TRBV11-2; size: -; CDR3: CASSLAPGLAFYEQYF; DNA: TGTGCCAGCAGCTTAGCTCCCGGACTAGCATTCTACGAGCAGTACTTC
D: TRBD2; J: TRBJ2-7; V: TRBV30; size: few; CDR3: CAWGGTSGPYEQYF; DNA: TGTGCCTGGGGGGGGACTAGCGGACCCTACGAGCAGTACTTC
D: TRBD1; J: TRBJ2-7; V: TRBV2; size: few; CDR3: CASKGQLSSYEQYF; DNA: TGTGCCAGCAAGGGACAGCTAAGCTCCTACGAGCAGTACTTC
D: TRBD1; J: TRBJ2-1; V: TRBV9; size: few; CDR3: CASSGTGSYNEQFF; DNA: TGTGCCAGCAGCGGGACAGGGTCCTACAATGAGCAGTTCTTC
D: -; J: TRBJ1-6; V: TRBV5-4; size: few; CDR3: CASSTGQYNSPLHF; DNA: TGTGCCAGCAGCACCGGACAGTATAATTCACCCCTCCACTTT
D: -; J: TRBJ2-7; V: TRBV4-2; size: -; CDR3: CASSQEQGPYEQYF; DNA: TGTGCCAGCAGCCAAGAACAGGGACCCTACGAGCAGTACTTC
D: -; J: TRBJ2-5; V: TRBV7-8; size: few; CDR3: CASNAGARSQETQYF; DNA: TGTGCCAGTAACGCGGGGGCCCGATCACAAGAGACCCAGTACTTC
D: TRBD1; J: TRBJ2-1; V: TRBV5-1; size: -; CDR3: CASSSGTGNYNEQFF; DNA: TGCGCCAGCAGCTCCGGGACAGGGAACTACAATGAGCAGTTCTTC
D: -; J: TRBJ1-5; V: TRBV9; size: few; CDR3: CASSIDQGQPQHF; DNA: TGTGCCAGCAGCATAGACCAGGGGCAGCCCCAGCATTTT
D: -; J: TRBJ2-7; V: TRBV18; size: -; CDR3: CASSPPEFSYEQYF; DNA: TGTGCCAGCTCACCACCGGAGTTCTCCTACGAGCAGTACTTC
D: -; J: TRBJ1-2; V: TRBV30; size: -; CDR3: CAWSAGAGGYTF; DNA: TGTGCCTGGAGCGCAGGGGCTGGGGGCTACACCTTC
D: -; J: TRBJ2-5; V: TRBV18; size: few; CDR3: CASSPEGRQETQYF; DNA: TGTGCCAGCTCACCGGAGGGACGGCAAGAGACCCAGTACTTC
D: TRBD2; J: TRBJ2-5; V: TRBV25-1; size: few; CDR3: CASSERGTSGRAREYF; DNA: TGTGCCAGCAGTGAACGGGGCACTAGCGGGAGGGCCAGGGAGTACTTC
D: TRBD2; J: TRBJ2-3; V: TRBV5-4; size: few; CDR3: CASSLGTLAAFTDTQYF; DNA: TGTGCCAGCAGCTTGGGAACCCTAGCGGCCTTCACAGATACGCAGTATTTT
D: -; J: TRBJ2-2; V: TRBV18; size: -; CDR3: CASSLQGPTGELFF; DNA: TGTGCCAGCTCACTACAGGGACCTACCGGGGAGCTGTTTTTT
D: -; J: TRBJ2-5; V: TRBV5-4; size: -; CDR3: CASSLGVNKRGSYSETQYF; DNA: TGTGCCAGCAGCTTGGGTGTGAATAAACGGGGGTCTTATTCAGAGACCCAGTACTTC
D: -; J: TRBJ1-2; V: TRBV2; size: few; CDR3: CASIPSGGGYTF; DNA: TGTGCCAGCATTCCCTCCGGGGGTGGCTACACCTTC